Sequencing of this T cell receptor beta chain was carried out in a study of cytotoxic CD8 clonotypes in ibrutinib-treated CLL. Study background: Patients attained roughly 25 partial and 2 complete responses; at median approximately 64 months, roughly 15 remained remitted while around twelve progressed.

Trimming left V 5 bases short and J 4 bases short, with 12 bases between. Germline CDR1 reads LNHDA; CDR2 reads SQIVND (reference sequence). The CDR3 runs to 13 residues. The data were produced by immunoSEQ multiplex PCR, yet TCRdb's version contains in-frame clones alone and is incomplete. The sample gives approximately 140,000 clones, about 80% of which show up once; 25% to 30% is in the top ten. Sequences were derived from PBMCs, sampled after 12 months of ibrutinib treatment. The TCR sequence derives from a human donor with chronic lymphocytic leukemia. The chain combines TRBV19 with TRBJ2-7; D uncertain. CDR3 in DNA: TGTGCCAGTAGTCTTGGGTCGTTATACGAGCAGTACTTC. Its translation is CASSLGSLYEQYF. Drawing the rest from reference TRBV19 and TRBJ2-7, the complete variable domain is DGGITQSPKYLFRKEGQNVTLSCEQNLNHDAMYWYRQDPGQGLRLIYYSQIVNDFQKGDIAEGYSVSREKKESFPLTVTSAQKNPTAFYLCASSLGSLYEQYFGPGTRLTVT.